This T cell receptor beta chain was recovered during a study of blood T cell repertoires in COVID-19. Libraries were prepared by immunoSEQ multiplex PCR; TCRdb keeps only in-frame clonotypes and omits some of them. Of 250,000 or so clones in the sample, about 85% are singletons; the top ten hold over 5.5%. V was shortened by 4 bases and J by 10 bases, with 16 bases between the two germline ends. Germline V CDR1 and CDR2: MNHEY, SMNVEV (reference sequence). The CDR3 sequence is 13 residues long. Sequencing was carried out using peripheral blood. This TCR was sampled from a woman aged 55-69 years with active or convalescent COVID-19. This chain joins TRBV27 and TRBJ1-1, with D possibly TRBD1 on 6 matching bases. The CDR3 nucleotides read TGTGCCAGCAGTTCACACTCACAGGGCCGAGCTTTCTTT. Translating gives CASSSHSQGRAFF.